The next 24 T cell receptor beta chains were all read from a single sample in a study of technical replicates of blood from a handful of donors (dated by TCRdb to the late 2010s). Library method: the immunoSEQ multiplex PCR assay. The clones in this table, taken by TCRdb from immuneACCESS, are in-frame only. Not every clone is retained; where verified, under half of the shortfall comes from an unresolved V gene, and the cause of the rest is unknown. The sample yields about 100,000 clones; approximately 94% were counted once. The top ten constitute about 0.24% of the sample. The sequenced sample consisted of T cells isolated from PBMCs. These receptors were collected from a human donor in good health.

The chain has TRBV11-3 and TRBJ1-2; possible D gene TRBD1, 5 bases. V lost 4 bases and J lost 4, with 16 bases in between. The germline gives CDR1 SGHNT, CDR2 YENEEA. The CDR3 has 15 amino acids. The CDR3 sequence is CASSSWRGRSYGYTF. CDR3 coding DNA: TGTGCCAGCAGCTCCTGGAGGGGACGGAGCTATGGCTACACCTTC. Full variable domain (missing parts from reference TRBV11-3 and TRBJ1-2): EAGVVQSPRYKIIEKKQPVAFWCNPISGHNTLYWYLQNLGQGPELLIRYENEEAVDDSQLPKDRFSAERLKGVDSTLKIQPAELGDSAVYLCASSSWRGRSYGYTFGSGTRLTVV.

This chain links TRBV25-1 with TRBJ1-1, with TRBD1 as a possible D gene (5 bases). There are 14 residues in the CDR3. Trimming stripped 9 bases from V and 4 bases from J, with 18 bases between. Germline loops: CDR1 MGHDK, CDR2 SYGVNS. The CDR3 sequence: CASQQSGGITEAFF. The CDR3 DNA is TGTGCCAGTCAGCAGTCGGGGGGGATCACTGAAGCTTTCTTT. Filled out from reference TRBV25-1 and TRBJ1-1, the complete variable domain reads EADIYQTPRYLVIGTGKKITLECSQTMGHDKMYWYQQDPGMELHLIHYSYGVNSTEKGDLSSESTVSRIRTEHFPLTLESARPSHTSQYLCASQQSGGITEAFFGQGTRLTVV.

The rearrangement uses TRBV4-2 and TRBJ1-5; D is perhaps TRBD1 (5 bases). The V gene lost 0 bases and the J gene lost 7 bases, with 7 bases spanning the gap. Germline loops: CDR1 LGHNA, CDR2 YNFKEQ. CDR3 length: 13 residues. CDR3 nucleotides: TGTGCCAGCAGCCAAGACGGGGGACAGCCCCAGCATTTT. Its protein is CASSQDGGQPQHF.

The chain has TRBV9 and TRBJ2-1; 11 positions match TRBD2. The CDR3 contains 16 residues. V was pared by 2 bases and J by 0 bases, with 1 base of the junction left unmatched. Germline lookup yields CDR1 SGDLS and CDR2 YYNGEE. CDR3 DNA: TGTGCCAGCAGCGTTAGCGGGAGGGCCTCCTACAATGAGCAGTTCTTC. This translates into CASSVSGRASYNEQFF. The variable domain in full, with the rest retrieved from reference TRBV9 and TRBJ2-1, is DSGVTQTPKHLITATGQRVTLRCSPRSGDLSVYWYQQSLDQGLQFLIQYYNGEERAKGNILERFSAQQFPDLHSELNLSSLELGDSALYFCASSVSGRASYNEQFFGPGTRLTVL.

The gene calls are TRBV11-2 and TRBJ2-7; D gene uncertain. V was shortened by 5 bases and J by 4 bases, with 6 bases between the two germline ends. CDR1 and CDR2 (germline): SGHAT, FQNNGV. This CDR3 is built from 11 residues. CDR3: CASSLRYEQYF. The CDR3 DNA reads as TGTGCCAGCAGCCTCCGGTACGAGCAGTACTTC.

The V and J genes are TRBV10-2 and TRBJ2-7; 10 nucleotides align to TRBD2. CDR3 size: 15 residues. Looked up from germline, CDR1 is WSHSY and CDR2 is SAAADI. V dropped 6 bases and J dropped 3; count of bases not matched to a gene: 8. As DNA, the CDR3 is TGCGCCAGCAGCCCCCGGACTAGCGGATTCTACGAGCAGTACTTC. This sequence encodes CASSPRTSGFYEQYF.

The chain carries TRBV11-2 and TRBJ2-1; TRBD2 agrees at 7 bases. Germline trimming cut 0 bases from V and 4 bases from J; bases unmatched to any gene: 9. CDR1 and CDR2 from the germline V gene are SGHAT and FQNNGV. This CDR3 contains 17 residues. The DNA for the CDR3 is TGTGCCAGCAGCTTAGAGGTACGGCGGGGACTATACAATGAGCAGTTCTTC. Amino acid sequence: CASSLEVRRGLYNEQFF.

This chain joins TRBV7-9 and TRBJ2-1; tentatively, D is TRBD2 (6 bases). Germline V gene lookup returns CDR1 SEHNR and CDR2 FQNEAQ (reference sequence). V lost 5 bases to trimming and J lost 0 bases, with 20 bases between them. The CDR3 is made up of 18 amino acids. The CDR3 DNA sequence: TGTGCCAGCAGCATCGGGCCCCGCGGGGACCACTCCTACAATGAGCAGTTCTTC. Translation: CASSIGPRGDHSYNEQFF.

CDR3: CASSWTLPNTEAFF. The DNA for the CDR3 is TGTGCCAGCAGCTGGACATTGCCGAACACTGAAGCTTTCTTT. The chain has TRBV11-2 and TRBJ1-1; D possibly corresponds to TRBD1 (5 bases). Germline values: CDR1 SGHAT, CDR2 FQNNGV. The V end lost 4 bases, the J end lost 1 base, and 10 bases lay between the germline ends. This CDR3 has 14 residues.

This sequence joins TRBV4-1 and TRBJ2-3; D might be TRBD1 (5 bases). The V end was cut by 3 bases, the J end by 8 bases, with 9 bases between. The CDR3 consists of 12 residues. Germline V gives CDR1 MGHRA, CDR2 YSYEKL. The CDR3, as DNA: TGCGCCAGCAGCCATCCCGACAGTACGCAGTATTTT. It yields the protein CASSHPDSTQYF.

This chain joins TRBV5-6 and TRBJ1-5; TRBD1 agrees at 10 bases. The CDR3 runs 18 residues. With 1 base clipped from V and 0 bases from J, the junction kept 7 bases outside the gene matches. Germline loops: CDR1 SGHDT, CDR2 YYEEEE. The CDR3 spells CASSLRTGGGYSNQPQHF. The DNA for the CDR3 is TGTGCCAGCAGCTTGCGGACAGGGGGAGGATATAGCAATCAGCCCCAGCATTTT. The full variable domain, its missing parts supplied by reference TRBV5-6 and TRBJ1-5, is DAGVTQSPTHLIKTRGQQVTLRCSPKSGHDTVSWYQQALGQGPQFIFQYYEEEERQRGNFPDRFSGHQFPNYSSELNVNALLLGDSALYLCASSLRTGGGYSNQPQHFGDGTRLSIL.

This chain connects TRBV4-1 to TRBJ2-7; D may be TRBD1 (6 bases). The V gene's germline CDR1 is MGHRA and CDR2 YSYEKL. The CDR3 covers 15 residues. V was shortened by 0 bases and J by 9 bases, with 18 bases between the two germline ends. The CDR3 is CASSQDNGQPIGQYF. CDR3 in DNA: TGCGCCAGCAGCCAAGATAATGGACAGCCGATAGGGCAGTACTTC.

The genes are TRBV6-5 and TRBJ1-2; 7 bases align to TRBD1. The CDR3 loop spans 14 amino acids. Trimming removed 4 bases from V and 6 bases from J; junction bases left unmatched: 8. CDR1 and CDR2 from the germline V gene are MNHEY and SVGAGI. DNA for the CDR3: TGTGCCAGCAGTTGGCGGGACAGAAAAGATGGCTACACCTTC. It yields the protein CASSWRDRKDGYTF.

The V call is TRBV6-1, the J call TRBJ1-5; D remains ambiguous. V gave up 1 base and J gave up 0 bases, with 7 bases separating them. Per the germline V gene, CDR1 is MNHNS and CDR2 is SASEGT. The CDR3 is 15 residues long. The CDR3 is CASSEERYSNQPQHF. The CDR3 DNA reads TGTGCCAGCAGTGAAGAGAGATATAGCAATCAGCCCCAGCATTTT.

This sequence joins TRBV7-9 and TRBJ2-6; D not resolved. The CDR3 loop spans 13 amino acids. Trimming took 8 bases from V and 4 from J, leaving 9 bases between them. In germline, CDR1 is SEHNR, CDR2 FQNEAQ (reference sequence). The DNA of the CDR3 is TGTGCCAGCGCCCCCGCGGGGGCCAACGTCCTGACTTTC. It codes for CASAPAGANVLTF.

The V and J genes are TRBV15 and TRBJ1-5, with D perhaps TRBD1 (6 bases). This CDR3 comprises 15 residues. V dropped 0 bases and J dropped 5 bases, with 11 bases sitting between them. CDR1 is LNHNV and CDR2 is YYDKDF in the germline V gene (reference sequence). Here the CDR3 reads CATSRETGGYQPQHF. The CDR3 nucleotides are TGTGCCACCAGCAGAGAGACAGGAGGTTATCAGCCCCAGCATTTT.

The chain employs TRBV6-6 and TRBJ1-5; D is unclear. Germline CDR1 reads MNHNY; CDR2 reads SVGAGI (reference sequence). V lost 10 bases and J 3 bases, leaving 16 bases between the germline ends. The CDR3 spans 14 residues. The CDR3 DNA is TGTGCCACATGGCCCGGGAGGTTCAATCAGCCCCAGCATTTT. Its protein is CATWPGRFNQPQHF.

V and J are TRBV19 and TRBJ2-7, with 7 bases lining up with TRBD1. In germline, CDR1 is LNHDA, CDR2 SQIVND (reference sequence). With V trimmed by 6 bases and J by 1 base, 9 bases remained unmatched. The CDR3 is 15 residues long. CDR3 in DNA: TGTGCCAGTAGCCGACAGGGAAAAGGGTCCTACGAGCAGTACTTC. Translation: CASSRQGKGSYEQYF.

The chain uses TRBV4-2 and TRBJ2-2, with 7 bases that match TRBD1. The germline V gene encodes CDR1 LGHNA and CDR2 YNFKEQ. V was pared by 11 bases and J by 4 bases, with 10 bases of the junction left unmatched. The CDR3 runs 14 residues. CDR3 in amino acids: CACSQGISTGELFF. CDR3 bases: TGTGCCTGCTCACAGGGGATAAGCACCGGGGAGCTGTTTTTT.

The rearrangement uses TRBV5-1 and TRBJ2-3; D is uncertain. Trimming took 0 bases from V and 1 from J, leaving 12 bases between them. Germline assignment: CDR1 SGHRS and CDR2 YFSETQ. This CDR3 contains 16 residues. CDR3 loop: CASSLVPGSGTDTQYF. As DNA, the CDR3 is TGCGCCAGCAGCTTGGTGCCAGGCTCCGGCACAGATACGCAGTATTTT.

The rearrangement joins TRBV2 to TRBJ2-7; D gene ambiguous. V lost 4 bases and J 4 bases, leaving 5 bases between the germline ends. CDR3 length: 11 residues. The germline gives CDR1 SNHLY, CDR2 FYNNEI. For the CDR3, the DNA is TGTGCCAGCAGTGGCGATTACGAGCAGTACTTC. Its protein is CASSGDYEQYF.

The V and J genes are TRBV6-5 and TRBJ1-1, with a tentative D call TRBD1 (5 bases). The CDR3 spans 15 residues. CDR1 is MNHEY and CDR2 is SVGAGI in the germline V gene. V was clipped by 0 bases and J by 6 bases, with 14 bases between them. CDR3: CASSYSIQGNAEAFF. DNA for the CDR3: TGTGCCAGCAGTTACTCGATCCAGGGCAATGCTGAAGCTTTCTTT.

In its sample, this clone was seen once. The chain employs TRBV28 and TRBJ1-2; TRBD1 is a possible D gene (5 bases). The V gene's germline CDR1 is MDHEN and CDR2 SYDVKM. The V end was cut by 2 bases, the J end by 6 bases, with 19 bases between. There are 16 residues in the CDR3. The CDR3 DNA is TGTGCCAGCAGTTTACCCCCGGGCAGGGATGTAGATGGCTACACCTTC. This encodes CASSLPPGRDVDGYTF.

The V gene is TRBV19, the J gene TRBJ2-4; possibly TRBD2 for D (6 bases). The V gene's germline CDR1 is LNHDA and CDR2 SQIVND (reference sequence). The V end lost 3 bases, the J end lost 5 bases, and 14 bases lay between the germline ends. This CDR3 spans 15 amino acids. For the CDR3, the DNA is TGTGCCAGTAGTATCAAGGGGACTCCTGAAAACATTCAGTACTTC. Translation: CASSIKGTPENIQYF.